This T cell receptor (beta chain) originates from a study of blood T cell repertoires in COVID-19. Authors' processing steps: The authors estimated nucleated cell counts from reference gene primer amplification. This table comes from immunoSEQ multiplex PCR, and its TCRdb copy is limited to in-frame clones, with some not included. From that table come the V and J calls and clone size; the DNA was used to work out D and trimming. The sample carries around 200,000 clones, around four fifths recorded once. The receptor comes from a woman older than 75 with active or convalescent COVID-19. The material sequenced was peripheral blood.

In nucleotides, the CDR3 is TGTGCCAGCAGCTTAGGGAGCTCCTACGAGCAGTACTTC. Protein product: CASSLGSSYEQYF. V and J are TRBV11-2 and TRBJ2-7, with D uncertain. The CDR3 spans 13 residues. Between the trimmed V and J ends, which lost 1 base and 0 bases, there was a span of 4 bases. The germline V gene encodes CDR1 SGHAT and CDR2 FQNNGV.